This TCR beta chain is from a study of OX40 agonist ivuxolimab in advanced cancers. Study information: Ivuxolimab, an agonist antibody against OX40 (CD134), was given to patients. At 0.01 to 10 mg/kg, ivuxolimab was administered intravenously to patients every 2 weeks.

The method was immunoSEQ multiplex PCR; TCRdb's version includes in-frame clones alone and lacks a portion of them. The sample shows approximately 82,000 clones, approximately 95% of them seen only once. In germline, CDR1 is MNHNY, CDR2 SVGAGI (reference sequence). The ends were cut back, 2 bases at V and 7 bases at J, with 15 bases in the middle. The CDR3 totals 14 residues. Blood draws occurred at baseline, cycle 4 day 1, and cycle 7 day 1. The chain combines TRBV6-6 with TRBJ2-7, with D unresolved. Here the sequenced sample was CD4+ or CD8+ T cells sorted from blood, taken in a trial of the OX40 agonist ivuxolimab. This TCR derives from an adult with an advanced solid tumor such as melanoma, head and neck, liver or kidney cancer. The chain's CDR3 is CASSYESSLWEQYF. Here the CDR3 DNA reads TGTGCCAGCAGTTACGAGTCCTCCCTTTGGGAGCAGTACTTC.